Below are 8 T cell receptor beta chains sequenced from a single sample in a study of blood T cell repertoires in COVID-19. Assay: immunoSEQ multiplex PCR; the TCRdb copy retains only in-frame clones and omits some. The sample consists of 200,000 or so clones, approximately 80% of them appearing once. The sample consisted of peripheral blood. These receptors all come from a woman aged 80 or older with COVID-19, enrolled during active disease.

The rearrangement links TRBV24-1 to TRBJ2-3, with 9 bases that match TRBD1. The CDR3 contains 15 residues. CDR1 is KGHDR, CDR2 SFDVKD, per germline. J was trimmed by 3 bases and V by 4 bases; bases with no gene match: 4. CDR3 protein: CATSDGTGKTDTQYF. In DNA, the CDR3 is TGTGCCACCAGTGACGGGACAGGGAAAACAGATACGCAGTATTTT.

The CDR3 spells CASSLKEGKLFF. As DNA, the CDR3 is TGTGCCAGCAGTTTAAAGGAGGGAAAACTGTTTTTT. The chain employs TRBV12-3 or TRBV12-4 and TRBJ1-4; D is undetermined. The CDR3 runs to 12 residues. The V end was cut by 2 bases, the J end by 10 bases, with 8 bases between.

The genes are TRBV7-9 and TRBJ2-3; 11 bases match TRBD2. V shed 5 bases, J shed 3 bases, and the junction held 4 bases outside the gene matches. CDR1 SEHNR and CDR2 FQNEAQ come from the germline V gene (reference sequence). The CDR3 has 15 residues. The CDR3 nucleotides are TGTGCCAGCAGCCAGATAGCGGGGGGGACAGATACGCAGTATTTT. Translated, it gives CASSQIAGGTDTQYF.

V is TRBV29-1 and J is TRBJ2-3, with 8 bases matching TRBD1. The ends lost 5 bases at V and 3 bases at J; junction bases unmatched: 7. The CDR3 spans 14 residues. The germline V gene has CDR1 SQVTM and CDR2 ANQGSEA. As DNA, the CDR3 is TGCAGCGTTAGCAGGGGGCTTGGGACAGATACGCAGTATTTT. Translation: CSVSRGLGTDTQYF.

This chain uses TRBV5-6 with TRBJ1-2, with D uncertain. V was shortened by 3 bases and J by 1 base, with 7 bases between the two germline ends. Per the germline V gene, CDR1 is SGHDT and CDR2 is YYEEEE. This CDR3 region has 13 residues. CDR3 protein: CASSSRVNYGYTF. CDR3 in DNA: TGTGCCAGCAGCTCCCGGGTTAACTATGGCTACACCTTC.

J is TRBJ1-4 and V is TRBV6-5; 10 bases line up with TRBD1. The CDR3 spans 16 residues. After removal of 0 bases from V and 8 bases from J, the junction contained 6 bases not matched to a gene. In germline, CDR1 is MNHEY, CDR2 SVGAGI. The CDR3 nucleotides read TGTGCCAGCAGTTACTCGGGGACAGGGGTGGGCGAAAAACTGTTTTTT. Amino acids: CASSYSGTGVGEKLFF.

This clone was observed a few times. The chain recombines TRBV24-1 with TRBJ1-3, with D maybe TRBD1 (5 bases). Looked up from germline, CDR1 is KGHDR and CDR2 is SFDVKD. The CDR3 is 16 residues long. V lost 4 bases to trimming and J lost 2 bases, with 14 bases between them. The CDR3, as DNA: TGTGCCACCAGTGACCCAGGGCAGGGTACTGGAAACACCATATATTTT. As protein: CATSDPGQGTGNTIYF.

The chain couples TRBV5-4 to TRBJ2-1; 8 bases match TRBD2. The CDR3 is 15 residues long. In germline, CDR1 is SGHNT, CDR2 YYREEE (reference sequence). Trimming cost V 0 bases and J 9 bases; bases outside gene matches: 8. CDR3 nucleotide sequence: TGTGCCAGCAGCTTGGCCGGGGGGGGATGGAGTGAGCAGTTCTTC. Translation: CASSLAGGGWSEQFF.